Listed below are T cell receptor beta chains from one sample, sequenced in a study of post-analysis software for immune sequencing data. TCRdb itself ran the PCR reads through MiXCR, one entry per CDR3 protein. The sample lists over 300,000 distinct CDR3 sequences; less than 40% were seen once. The sequenced sample consisted of blood. The receptors here all came from a girl aged 5-17 years with multiple sclerosis. CDR3s include the opening cysteine and the closing phenylalanine or tryptophan. A D gene is named only where the DNA matches it firmly. Clone size is not always given. Where it is, it says once, few, many or a class for expanded clones.

>NA|TRBV24-1|NA|TRBJ2-3
CATSDTGHLSTDTQYF
TGTGCCACCAGTGATACAGGTCACCTTAGCACAGATACGCAGTATTTT
>NA|TRBV5-1|NA|TRBJ2-6
CASSLDGNWRAGANVLTF
TGCGCCAGCAGCTTGGACGGAAATTGGAGAGCTGGGGCCAACGTCCTGACTTTC
>NA|TRBV5-6|NA|TRBJ1-6
CASSPGGDVPPLHF
TGTGCCAGCTCACCCGGGGGGGATGTGCCACCCCTCCACTTT
>TRBD1|TRBV12-3/TRBV12-4|NA|TRBJ1-2
CASSSPGGLGYTF
TGTGCCAGCAGTTCTCCAGGGGGCCTCGGCTACACCTTC
>NA|TRBV7-9|NA|TRBJ2-1
CAGSGRAYNEQFF
TGTGCCGGCAGTGGCAGGGCCTACAATGAGCAGTTCTTC
>NA|TRBV6-2/TRBV6-3|NA|TRBJ2-5
CASSPDSRWVQETQYF
TGTGCCAGCAGTCCCGACTCGCGGTGGGTACAAGAGACCCAGTACTTC
>NA|TRBV2|NA|TRBJ1-2
CASTLNPTSNYGYTF
TGTGCCAGCACCTTGAACCCCACATCTAACTATGGCTACACCTTC
>TRBD2|TRBV7-2|NA|TRBJ2-1
CASSARDYYNEQFF
TGTGCCAGCAGCGCGAGGGACTACTACAATGAGCAGTTCTTC
>TRBD1|TRBV7-2|few|TRBJ1-2
CASSSGQGVEMDYTF
TGTGCCAGCAGCTCGGGACAGGGGGTGGAGATGGACTACACCTTC
>NA|TRBV5-1|NA|TRBJ2-5
CASSSLIGMEETQYF
TGCGCCAGCAGTTCTCTCATCGGGATGGAAGAGACCCAGTACTTC
>NA|TRBV20-1|NA|TRBJ2-7
CSARGQYSGDLPGKQYF
TGCAGTGCTAGAGGTCAATACTCGGGGGACCTCCCCGGAAAGCAGTACTTC
>NA|TRBV6-5|NA|TRBJ1-1
CASSRDSGAYTEAFF
TGTGCCAGCAGTCGGGACTCTGGGGCCTACACTGAAGCTTTCTTT
>NA|TRBV29-1|few|TRBJ2-1
CSPRIADYNEQFF
TGCAGCCCGCGGATAGCCGACTACAATGAGCAGTTCTTC
>NA|TRBV5-1|few|TRBJ2-5
CASSRVTGMETQYF
TGCGCCAGCAGCCGGGTTACAGGGATGGAGACCCAGTACTTC
>NA|TRBV5-6|NA|TRBJ1-5
CASSLAGSHQPQHF
TGTGCCAGCAGCTTGGCAGGGTCCCATCAGCCCCAGCATTTT
>NA|TRBV7-9|NA|TRBJ2-5
CASSSQGTLEGQYF
TGTGCCAGCAGCTCCCAGGGTACCCTAGAGGGCCAGTACTTC
>TRBD2|TRBV20-1|NA|TRBJ2-1
CSGRLAGAKVNEQFF
TGCAGTGGGCGACTAGCGGGGGCCAAGGTCAATGAGCAGTTCTTC
>NA|TRBV12-3/TRBV12-4|NA|TRBJ2-2
CAGGERSTGELFF
TGTGCTGGGGGTGAAAGATCGACCGGGGAGCTGTTTTTT
>NA|TRBV5-4|few|TRBJ1-2
CASSLEIANYGYTF
TGTGCCAGCAGCTTGGAGATAGCTAACTATGGCTACACCTTC
>NA|TRBV6-6|once|TRBJ1-1
CASSFRRQNTEAFF
TGTGCCAGCAGTTTCCGACGGCAGAACACTGAAGCTTTCTTT
>NA|TRBV29-1|NA|TRBJ2-1
CSVEFPDSIVQETQFF
TGCAGCGTTGAATTCCCCGACAGTATTGTACAAGAGACCCAGTTCTTC
>NA|TRBV12-3/TRBV12-4|few|TRBJ2-3
CASSLVPPGSDTQYF
TGTGCCAGCAGTTTAGTACCCCCGGGGTCAGATACGCAGTATTTT
>NA|TRBV12-3/TRBV12-4|NA|TRBJ2-4
CASSDREDIQYF
TGTGCCAGCAGTGACAGGGAGGACATTCAGTACTTC
>NA|TRBV7-2|NA|TRBJ2-3
CASSRIPEIRGDTQYF
TGTGCCAGCAGCCGGATCCCGGAAATCAGGGGAGATACGCAGTATTTT
>TRBD1|TRBV20-1|few|TRBJ2-1
CSATHSGQAYNEQFF
TGCAGTGCGACCCACTCGGGACAGGCCTACAATGAGCAGTTCTTC
>NA|TRBV28|NA|TRBJ1-1
CASSLKRGGQPNTEAFF
TGTGCCAGCAGTTTAAAACGGGGAGGACAGCCGAACACTGAAGCTTTCTTT
>NA|TRBV28|NA|TRBJ2-6
CASSPPVGANVLTF
TGTGCCAGCAGCCCTCCGGTAGGGGCCAACGTCCTGACTTTC
>TRBD1|TRBV14|NA|TRBJ2-5
CASSQVDRDGTQYF
TGTGCCAGCAGCCAAGTTGACAGGGATGGGACCCAGTACTTC
>TRBD1|TRBV7-8|few|TRBJ1-6
CASSLDRAPYNSPLHF
TGTGCCAGCAGCCTTGACAGGGCTCCCTATAATTCACCCCTCCACTTT
>NA|TRBV4-3|few|TRBJ2-7
CASSQSRGSSYEQYF
TGCGCCAGCAGCCAAAGCCGAGGCAGCTCCTACGAGCAGTACTTC
>NA|TRBV12-3/TRBV12-4|few|TRBJ1-6
CASSPGRDSPLHF
TGTGCCAGCAGTCCAGGGAGGGATTCACCCCTCCACTTT
>NA|TRBV6-5|NA|TRBJ2-1
CATGVGTYNEQFF
TGTGCCACGGGTGTGGGTACCTACAATGAGCAGTTCTTC
>NA|TRBV7-2|few|TRBJ2-5
CASSLVQMETQYF
TGTGCCAGCAGCTTAGTCCAGATGGAGACCCAGTACTTC
>NA|TRBV6-2/TRBV6-3|NA|TRBJ2-5
CASKTGWETQYF
TGTGCCAGCAAAACGGGATGGGAGACCCAGTACTTC
>TRBD1|TRBV28|NA|TRBJ1-1
CASSSPFGQADTEAFF
TGTGCCAGCAGCTCCCCGTTCGGACAGGCGGACACTGAAGCTTTCTTT
>NA|TRBV3-1|NA|TRBJ2-3
CASSHRGGTDTQYF
TGTGCCAGCAGCCATCGGGGCGGCACAGATACGCAGTATTTT
>NA|TRBV20-1|NA|TRBJ2-7
CSARGGEGYEQYF
TGCAGTGCTAGGGGGGGCGAGGGCTACGAGCAGTACTTC
>TRBD2|TRBV5-1|NA|TRBJ2-1
CASSLTSGGTHNSYNEQFF
TGCGCCAGCAGCTTGACTAGCGGGGGGACTCATAACTCCTACAATGAGCAGTTCTTC
>TRBD2|TRBV4-3|many|TRBJ2-7
CASSQGIAGFYEQYF
TGCGCCAGCAGCCAAGGGATAGCGGGATTCTACGAGCAGTACTTC
>TRBD1|TRBV7-2|NA|TRBJ2-1
CASSAGTAYDEKFF
TGTGCCAGCAGCGCAGGGACAGCCTATGATGAGAAGTTCTTC
>NA|TRBV7-2|NA|TRBJ2-7
CASSPHPEATYEQYF
TGTGCCAGCAGCCCCCATCCGGAGGCCACCTACGAGCAGTACTTC
>TRBD1|TRBV19|NA|TRBJ1-5
CASSDRAGQPQHF
TGTGCCAGTTCTGACAGGGCCGGGCAGCCCCAGCATTTT
>TRBD1|TRBV5-1|NA|TRBJ2-1
CASSTGQASADNEQFF
TGCGCCAGCAGCACAGGACAGGCCTCTGCGGACAATGAGCAGTTCTTC
>NA|TRBV11-1|NA|TRBJ2-2
CASSPFDSYTGELFF
TGTGCCAGCAGCCCATTCGACAGTTACACCGGGGAGCTGTTTTTT
>NA|TRBV7-3|few|TRBJ2-1
CASSSQGTSSYNEQFF
TGTGCCAGCAGCTCCCAGGGGACGAGCTCCTACAATGAGCAGTTCTTC
>NA|TRBV29-1|few|TRBJ2-7
CSVVGGSYEQYF
TGCAGCGTTGTGGGCGGTTCCTACGAGCAGTACTTC
>NA|TRBV7-6|NA|TRBJ2-3
CASSLDKPDTQYF
TGTGCCAGCAGCTTAGACAAACCAGATACGCAGTATTTT
>TRBD1|TRBV5-1|many|TRBJ2-3
CASSDNRGTGTDTQYF
TGCGCCAGCAGCGATAACAGGGGAACTGGCACAGATACGCAGTATTTT
>NA|TRBV20-1|NA|TRBJ2-5
CSARQGEGQETQYF
TGCAGTGCCCGGCAGGGTGAAGGCCAAGAGACCCAGTACTTC
>TRBD2|TRBV15|few|TRBJ2-1
CATSRVGLAGGNEQFF
TGTGCCACCAGCAGAGTCGGACTAGCGGGGGGCAATGAGCAGTTCTTC
>TRBD2|TRBV7-2|NA|TRBJ2-1
CASSIVAGVGNEQFF
TGTGCCAGCAGCATCGTAGCGGGAGTCGGCAATGAGCAGTTCTTC
>TRBD1|TRBV29-1|NA|TRBJ1-1
CSAWTGGFTEAFF
TGCAGCGCTTGGACAGGGGGCTTTACTGAAGCTTTCTTT